Below are 9 T cell receptor beta chains sequenced from a single sample in a study of identical twins' blood T cells. TCRdb reprocessed the 5' RACE reads via MiXCR and lists one record per CDR3 protein. The sample yields hundreds of thousands of distinct CDR3 sequences, about 28% seen once. Sequenced: PBMCs. The receptors were sampled from a woman aged 18-49 years in good health.

Of note for this clonotype: A read error may produce the germline difference seen at one junction end. V is TRBV19 and J is TRBJ1-1; no clear D. Germline CDR1 and CDR2: LNHDA and SQIVND (reference sequence). The length of the CDR3 is 14 residues. The DNA for the CDR3 is TGTGCCAGTAGTATACAGGTCCCGAACACTGGAGCTTTCTTT. Translation gives CASSIQVPNTGAFF.

V is TRBV20-1 and J is TRBJ1-2; 7 nucleotides agree with TRBD1. Per germline, CDR1 DFQATT and CDR2 SNEGSKA (reference sequence). Germline trimming cut 6 bases from V and 8 bases from J; bases unmatched to any gene: 12. The CDR3 consists of 13 residues. The CDR3 protein is CSAGVTGIGGYTF. CDR3 nucleotide sequence: TGCAGTGCCGGCGTGACAGGGATCGGGGGCTACACCTTC.

This clonotype was detected a few times. The chain links TRBV5-5 to TRBJ2-5; D is undetermined. The CDR3 loop spans 15 amino acids. Trimming cost V 2 bases and J 0 bases, with 11 bases left between them. Germline CDR1 is SGHKS and CDR2 is YYEKEE (reference sequence). The chain's CDR3 is CASSFGVGNQETQYF. Written as DNA, the CDR3 is TGTGCCAGCAGCTTTGGTGTGGGGAACCAAGAGACCCAGTACTTC.

J is TRBJ2-1 and V is TRBV29-1; weak D call: TRBD2 (6 bases). The CDR3 is made up of 15 amino acids. Trimming removed 0 bases from V and 5 bases from J, with 14 bases in between. Germline V gives CDR1 SQVTM, CDR2 ANQGSEA. CDR3 sequence: CSVEDLREQNNEQFF. The DNA of the CDR3 is TGCAGCGTTGAAGATCTGCGGGAACAGAACAATGAGCAGTTCTTC.

DNA for the CDR3: TGCAGTGCTAGAGATGAAATCCAGGTCAGCCAGACCCAGTACTTC. It yields the protein CSARDEIQVSQTQYF. V usage is TRBV20-1 and J usage is TRBJ2-5; D is unresolved. The V and J ends lost 0 bases and 6 bases respectively, with 17 bases between them. The CDR3 has 15 amino acids. Germline values: CDR1 DFQATT, CDR2 SNEGSKA (reference sequence).

This clonotype was seen a handful of times. The chain recombines TRBV19 with TRBJ1-2; 7 bases agree with TRBD1. The CDR3 extends over 13 amino acids. V lost 6 bases and J lost 4; bases outside the gene matches: 5. CDR1 is LNHDA, CDR2 SQIVND, per germline (reference sequence). CDR3 sequence reads: CASSPRGLYGYTF. The CDR3 DNA sequence: TGTGCCAGTAGCCCAAGGGGGCTCTATGGCTACACCTTC.

V is TRBV20-1 and J is TRBJ2-5, with 7 nucleotides matching TRBD2. This CDR3 contains 13 residues. Germline values: CDR1 DFQATT, CDR2 SNEGSKA (reference sequence). The V gene end was trimmed by 1 base and the J gene end by 4 bases; junction bases not matched to a gene: 3. CDR3 in DNA: TGCAGTGCTAGAGGGACTAGAGGAGAGACCCAGTACTTC. This codes for CSARGTRGETQYF.

This clonotype was observed a few times. The rearrangement links TRBV5-4 to TRBJ2-1; TRBD1 matches 7 bases. Unmatched junction bases numbered 8, after V lost 4 bases and J lost 7 bases. CDR3 length equals 14 residues. Per germline, CDR1 SGHNT and CDR2 YYREEE (reference sequence). The CDR3 region has the DNA TGTGCCAGCAGCAAGGACAGGCTCTTGAATGAGCAGTTCTTC. Its translation is CASSKDRLLNEQFF.

This rearrangement joins TRBV6-5 to TRBJ2-2; no definite D call. V was shortened by 2 bases and J by 7 bases, with 11 bases between the two germline ends. The CDR3 is 14 residues long. CDR1 is MNHEY and CDR2 is SVGAGI in the germline V gene. The CDR3: CASSYLGPIGELFF. CDR3 in DNA: TGTGCCAGCAGTTACCTAGGGCCAATCGGGGAGCTGTTTTTT.